Presented here are 3 T cell receptor beta chains from one specimen sequenced in a study of blood T cell repertoires in COVID-19 (TCRdb year 2020). Library generation was performed with the immunoSEQ multiplex PCR assay. Imported from immuneACCESS, the table was reduced by TCRdb to in-frame sequences with V and J called. These copies leave out some clones; in studies compared against another copy, an unresolved V gene accounts for under half, and the cause of the remainder is not known. The sample table shows 300,000 to 400,000 clones, and about 87% are seen once. The ten largest clonotypes hold 2% to 2.5% of the sample. Sequencing was carried out using peripheral blood. The receptors were gathered from a woman aged 55-75 years with COVID-19, enrolled during active disease.

The rearrangement links TRBV7-3 to TRBJ2-7; tentatively, D is TRBD1 (5 bases). With 4 bases removed from V and 4 bases from J, the gap between germline ends came to 11 bases. This CDR3 has 13 residues. Germline V gene lookup returns CDR1 SGHTA and CDR2 FQGTGA. CDR3 sequence (DNA): TGTGCCAGCAGCTCACAGGCAGGGTACGAGCAGTACTTC. It codes for CASSSQAGYEQYF. The whole variable domain, remainder taken from reference TRBV7-3 and TRBJ2-7, is GAGVSQTPSNKVTEKGKYVELRCDPISGHTALYWYRQSLGQGPEFLIYFQGTGAADDSGLPNDRFFAVRPEGSVSTLKIQRTERGDSAVYLCASSSQAGYEQYFGPGTRLTVT.

The gene calls are TRBV7-2 and TRBJ2-7; 9 bases align to TRBD1. This CDR3 contains 15 residues. V gave up 5 bases and J gave up 5 bases; unmatched junction bases: 10. Germline-derived CDR1 and CDR2 are SGHTA and FQGNSA. In DNA form, the CDR3 reads TGTGCCAGCAGCAAGGAAACAGGGGGCAGGCACGAGCAGTACTTC. Amino acid sequence: CASSKETGGRHEQYF.

V gene TRBV7-9 combines with J gene TRBJ1-4, with D hard to call. The CDR3 sequence is 13 residues long. Trimming left V 2 bases short and J 15 bases short, with 16 bases between. The germline CDR1 and CDR2 sequences are SEHNR and FQNEAQ (reference sequence). CDR3 protein: CASSLMAKTQVFF. CDR3 sequence (DNA): TGTGCCAGCAGCTTAATGGCGAAAACCCAGGTGTTTTTT.